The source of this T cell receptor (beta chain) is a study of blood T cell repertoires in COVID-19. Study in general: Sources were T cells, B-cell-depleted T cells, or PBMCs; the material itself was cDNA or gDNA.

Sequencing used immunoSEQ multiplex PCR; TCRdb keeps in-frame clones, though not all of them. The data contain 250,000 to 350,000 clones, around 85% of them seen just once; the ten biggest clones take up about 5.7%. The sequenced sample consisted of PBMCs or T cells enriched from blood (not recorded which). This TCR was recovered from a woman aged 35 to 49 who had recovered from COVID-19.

CDR3 sequence reads: CATSGIEEPADQPQHF. The CDR3 DNA reads TGTGCCACCAGTGGTATTGAGGAGCCCGCCGATCAGCCCCAGCATTTT. The gene calls are TRBV24-1 and TRBJ1-5, with D hard to call. There are 16 residues in the CDR3. V was trimmed by 5 bases and J by 5 bases, leaving 18 bases between them. Germline-derived CDR1 and CDR2 are KGHDR and SFDVKD.